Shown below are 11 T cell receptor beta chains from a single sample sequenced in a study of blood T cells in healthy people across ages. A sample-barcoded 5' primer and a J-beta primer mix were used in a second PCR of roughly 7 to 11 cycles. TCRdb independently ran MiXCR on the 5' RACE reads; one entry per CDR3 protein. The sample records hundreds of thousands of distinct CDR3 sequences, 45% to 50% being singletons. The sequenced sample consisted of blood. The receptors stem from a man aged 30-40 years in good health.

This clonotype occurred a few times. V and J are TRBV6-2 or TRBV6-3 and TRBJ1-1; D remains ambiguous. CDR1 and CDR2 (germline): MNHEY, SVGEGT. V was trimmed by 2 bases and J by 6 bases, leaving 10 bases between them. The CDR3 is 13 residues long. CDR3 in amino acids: CASSYRGLSEAFF. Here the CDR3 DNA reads TGTGCCAGCAGTTACCGAGGACTTTCTGAAGCTTTCTTT.

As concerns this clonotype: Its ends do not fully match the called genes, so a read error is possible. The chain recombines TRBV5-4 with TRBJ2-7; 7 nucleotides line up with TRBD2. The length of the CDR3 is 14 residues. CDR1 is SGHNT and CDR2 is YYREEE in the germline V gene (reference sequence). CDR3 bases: TGTGCCAGCAGCTTGCGGGCTAGCGGCTACGGGCAGTACTTC. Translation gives CASSLRASGYGQYF.

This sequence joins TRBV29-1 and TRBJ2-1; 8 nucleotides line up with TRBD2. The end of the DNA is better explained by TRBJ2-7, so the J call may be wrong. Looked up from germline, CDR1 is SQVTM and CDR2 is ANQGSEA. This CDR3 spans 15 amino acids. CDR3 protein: CSVGLAGALYNEQYF. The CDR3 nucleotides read TGCAGCGTTGGTCTAGCGGGTGCCCTCTACAATGAGCAGTACTTC.

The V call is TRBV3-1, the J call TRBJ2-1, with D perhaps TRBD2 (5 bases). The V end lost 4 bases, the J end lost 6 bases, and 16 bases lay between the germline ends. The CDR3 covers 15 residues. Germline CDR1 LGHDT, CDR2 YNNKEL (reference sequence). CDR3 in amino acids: CASSRPLRERNEQFF. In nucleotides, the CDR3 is TGTGCCAGCAGCCGCCCGTTGAGGGAGCGCAATGAGCAGTTCTTC.

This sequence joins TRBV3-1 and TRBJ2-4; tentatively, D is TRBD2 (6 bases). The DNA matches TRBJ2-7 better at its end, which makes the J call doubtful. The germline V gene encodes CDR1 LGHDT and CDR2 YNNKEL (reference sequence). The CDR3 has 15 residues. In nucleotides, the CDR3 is TGTGCCAGCAGCCCGCGGGGTCAGGGAACCGACGAGCAGTACTTC. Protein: CASSPRGQGTDEQYF.

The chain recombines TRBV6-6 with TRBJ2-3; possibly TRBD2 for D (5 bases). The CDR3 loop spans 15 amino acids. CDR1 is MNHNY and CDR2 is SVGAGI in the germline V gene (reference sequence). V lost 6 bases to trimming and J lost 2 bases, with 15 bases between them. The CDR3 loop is CASSRSEGYTDTQYF. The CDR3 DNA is TGTGCCAGCAGCCGTTCTGAGGGTTACACAGATACGCAGTATTTT.

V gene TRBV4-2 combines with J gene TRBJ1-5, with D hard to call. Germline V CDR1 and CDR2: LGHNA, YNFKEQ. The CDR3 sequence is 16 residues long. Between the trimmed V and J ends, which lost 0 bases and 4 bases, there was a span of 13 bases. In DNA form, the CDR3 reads TGTGCCAGCAGCCAAGATCGGCAGAGAAGTAATCAGCCCCAGCATTTT. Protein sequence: CASSQDRQRSNQPQHF.

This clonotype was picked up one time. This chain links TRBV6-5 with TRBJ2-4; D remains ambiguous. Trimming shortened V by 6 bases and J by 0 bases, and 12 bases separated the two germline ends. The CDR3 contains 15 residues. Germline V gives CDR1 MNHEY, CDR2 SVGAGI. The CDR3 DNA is TGTGCCAGCAGGCCCACAGTTCTAGCCAAAAACATTCAGTACTTC. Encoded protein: CASRPTVLAKNIQYF.

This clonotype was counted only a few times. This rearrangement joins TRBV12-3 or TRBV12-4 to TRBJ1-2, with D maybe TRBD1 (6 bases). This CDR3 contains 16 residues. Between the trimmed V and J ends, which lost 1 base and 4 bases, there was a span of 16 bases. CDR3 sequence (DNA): TGTGCCAGCAGTTTAGGTATCTGGGGGCTAGGCTATGGCTACACCTTC. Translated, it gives CASSLGIWGLGYGYTF.

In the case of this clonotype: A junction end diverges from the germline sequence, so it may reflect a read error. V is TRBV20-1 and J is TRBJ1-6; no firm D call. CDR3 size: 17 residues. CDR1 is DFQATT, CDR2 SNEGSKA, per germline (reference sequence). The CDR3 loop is CSARDRPGGSYNSPPHF. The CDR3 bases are TGCAGTGCTAGAGATCGTCCAGGTGGATCCTATAATTCACCCCCCCACTTT.

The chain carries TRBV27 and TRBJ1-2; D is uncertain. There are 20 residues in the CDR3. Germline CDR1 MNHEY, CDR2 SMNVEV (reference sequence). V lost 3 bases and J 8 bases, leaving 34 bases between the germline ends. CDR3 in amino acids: CASSFTVPDAGEDITWGYTF. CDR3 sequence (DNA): TGTGCCAGCAGTTTCACAGTACCCGATGCCGGGGAGGATATTACGTGGGGCTACACCTTC.